This T cell receptor (beta chain) comes out of a study of blood T cell repertoires in COVID-19. Study overall: The United States, Italy and Spain provided the acute and convalescent COVID-19 samples. Sample material is recorded as cDNA or gDNA derived from T cells, B-cell-depleted T cells, or PBMCs.

Per the study methods: Nucleated cell counts were estimated from reference gene primer amplification. Data came from immunoSEQ multiplex PCR; TCRdb stores just in-frame clones and leaves some out. That table supplies the V and J calls and clone size; D and trimming were determined from the DNA. The sample shows 90,000 to 100,000 clones, around nine tenths of them seen only once. CDR1 is SGHNT and CDR2 is YYREEE in the germline V gene (reference sequence). V was clipped by 3 bases and J by 8 bases, with 14 bases between them. This CDR3 contains 14 residues. The receptor comes from a man between 65 and 85 years old with acute or convalescent COVID-19. The specimen was peripheral blood. The gene calls are TRBV5-4 and TRBJ1-4; no clear D. In nucleotides, the CDR3 is TGTGCCAGCAGCTCAGGCGGGCGAAGAGAAAAACTGTTTTTT. Translation: CASSSGGRREKLFF.